The subject of this entry is one TCR beta chain. Some clones are missing from TCRdb's copy, which holds only in-frame ones; the method was immunoSEQ multiplex PCR. The profile covers 300,000 to 450,000 clones, with about 85% appearing a single time and roughly 3.6% taken by the ten largest. This sample stems from a study of blood T cell repertoires in COVID-19. The sample consisted of peripheral blood. The TCR originated in a woman younger than 35 with acute or convalescent COVID-19.

CDR3 in DNA: TGTGCCAGCAGCTTAGTGACAGCTGCAGATACGCAGTATTTT. It is translated as CASSLVTAADTQYF. The chain uses TRBV7-9 and TRBJ2-3, with D possibly matching TRBD1 (5 bases). This CDR3 has 14 residues. The V end lost 1 base, the J end lost 4 bases, and 9 bases lay between the germline ends. CDR1 is SEHNR, CDR2 FQNEAQ, per germline (reference sequence).